This T cell receptor (beta chain) was retrieved from a study of blood T cell repertoires in COVID-19. Study-level information: Samples representing acute and convalescent COVID-19 were sourced from the United States, Italy and Spain. Nucleic acid was either cDNA or gDNA, and it came from T cells, B-cell-depleted T cells, or PBMCs.

Study processing details: For nucleated cells, counts were estimated from reference gene primer amplification. TCRdb's table, derived via immunoSEQ multiplex PCR, lists solely in-frame clones and lacks some. V and J calls and clone size come straight from that table; D and trimming were deduced from the DNA. The table has about 120,000 clones, approximately 88% seen once. The CDR3 is made up of 15 amino acids. V lost 5 bases and J 5 bases, leaving 18 bases between the germline ends. In germline, CDR1 is LNHDA, CDR2 SQIVND (reference sequence). Sequencing used peripheral blood. This sequence was found in a man aged 50 or older with acute or convalescent COVID-19. The chain carries TRBV19 and TRBJ2-5, with D possibly TRBD2 on 7 matching bases. CDR3 sequence reads: CASSPRGGGGETQYF. The CDR3 DNA is TGTGCCAGTAGTCCTCGAGGGGGAGGGGGGGAGACCCAGTACTTC.